This T cell receptor (beta chain) is from a study of long-term antiretroviral therapy in people with HIV. This clone was picked up a small number of times. Researchers ran immunoSEQ v3.0 at survey level. Per sample, sequencing targeted 40,000-50,000 T-cell genomes. Here immunoSEQ multiplex PCR was the method, and the copy in TCRdb shows in-frame clones only, minus some. The sample shows 40,000 or so clones, around four fifths of them seen only once. The CDR3 runs 14 residues. The germline V and J ends were trimmed by 4 bases and 2 bases, with 9 bases remaining between them. CDR1 is SGHTA and CDR2 is FQGTGA in the germline V gene.

The source is a man in his late teens or twenties with HIV. The V gene is TRBV7-3, the J gene TRBJ1-3; D not certain. This material consisted of unsorted PBMCs, taken 0.3 years after starting antiretroviral therapy. The CDR3, as DNA: TGTGCCAGCAGCTCTCCGGGTCCTGGAAACACCATATATTTT. It yields the protein CASSSPGPGNTIYF.